Reported below is one T cell receptor beta chain. As for treatment: oral pan-JAK inhibitor, 5-10 mg twice daily. Peripheral blood and lesional scalp punch biopsies came from alopecia areata patients. The CDR3 runs to 13 residues. Looked up from germline, CDR1 is LGHNA and CDR2 is YSLEER. Between the trimmed V and J ends, which lost 0 bases and 3 bases, there was a span of 5 bases. The source of the sample is a study of CD8+ T cells in alopecia areata. Sequencing relied on a cDNA template that was reverse transcribed from extracted RNA. TCRdb's table, derived via immunoSEQ multiplex PCR, lists solely in-frame clones and lacks some. The data contain under 150,000 clones, under 65% of them singletons.

This clonotype originated in a human donor with alopecia areata. The sequencing here drew on CD4+ T cells sorted from blood, taken at week 4, from a patient treated with tofacitinib. The chain combines TRBV4-3 with TRBJ2-5; no definite D call. The CDR3 DNA follows: TGCGCCAGCAGCCAAGATGAGGAAGAGACCCAGTACTTC. This sequence encodes CASSQDEEETQYF.